Listed below are T cell receptor beta chains from one sample, sequenced in a study of tumor T cells in aggressive B-cell lymphoma. Profiled with immunoSEQ multiplex PCR; TCRdb holds only in-frame clones, not every one. This sample has 2,100 or so clones, with 80% to 95% found just once. Sequencing was carried out using tumor tissue. The receptors stem from an adult with diffuse large B cell lymphoma. Both conserved end residues are part of each CDR3. D genes are given only for firm matches. Some rows have no size entry. The others give once, few or many, or a class for an expanded clone.

J gene: TRBJ1-3
V gene: TRBV7-2
D gene: TRBD1
clone size: .
CDR3 DNA: TGTGCCAGCAGCCCACACCGACAGGGAGTGGGCTCTGGAAACACCATATATTTT
CDR3 protein: CASSPHRQGVGSGNTIYF

J gene: TRBJ1-3
V gene: TRBV18
D gene: .
clone size: .
CDR3 DNA: TGTGCCAGCTCACCGAATGGGGGGTCCTCTGGAAACACCATATATTTT
CDR3 protein: CASSPNGGSSGNTIYF

J gene: TRBJ2-3
V gene: TRBV5-1
D gene: TRBD1
clone size: .
CDR3 DNA: TGCGCCAGCAGCAACACCGGGACAGGGGGCACAGATACGCAGTATTTT
CDR3 protein: CASSNTGTGGTDTQYF

J gene: TRBJ1-4
V gene: TRBV28
D gene: TRBD1
clone size: .
CDR3 DNA: TGTGCCAGCAGTACGAGAATACAGGGGGGGACTAATGAAAAACTGTTTTTT
CDR3 protein: CASSTRIQGGTNEKLFF

J gene: TRBJ1-3
V gene: TRBV20-1
D gene: .
clone size: .
CDR3 DNA: TGCAGTGCTCCCAGGGGAAACACCATATATTTT
CDR3 protein: CSAPRGNTIYF

J gene: TRBJ2-7
V gene: TRBV27
D gene: TRBD2
clone size: once
CDR3 DNA: TGTGCCGCCAGTAGAAAGGGCGGGGGAACCTACGAGCAGTACTTC
CDR3 protein: CAASRKGGGTYEQYF

J gene: TRBJ2-2
V gene: TRBV5-1
D gene: TRBD2
clone size: .
CDR3 DNA: TGCACCAGCAGAGGGCGGGAGACCACCGGGGAGCTGTTTTTT
CDR3 protein: CTSRGRETTGELFF

J gene: TRBJ2-5
V gene: TRBV18
D gene: .
clone size: .
CDR3 DNA: TGTGCCAGCTCACCGGACAACCTGTATGGGGAGACCCAGTACTTC
CDR3 protein: CASSPDNLYGETQYF

J gene: TRBJ2-7
V gene: TRBV9
D gene: TRBD1
clone size: .
CDR3 DNA: TGTGCCAGCAGCGTAGGTGGGACAGGGAGCTACGAGCAGTACTTC
CDR3 protein: CASSVGGTGSYEQYF

J gene: TRBJ2-2
V gene: TRBV25-1
D gene: TRBD2
clone size: .
CDR3 DNA: TGTGCCAGCAGTGAGCCTAGCGGGAGGGCCTTTAGCGGGGAGCTGTTTTTT
CDR3 protein: CASSEPSGRAFSGELFF

J gene: TRBJ2-1
V gene: TRBV7-9
D gene: .
clone size: .
CDR3 DNA: TGTGCCAGCAAAGGCCCCCAACTATTCAATGAGCAGTTCTTC
CDR3 protein: CASKGPQLFNEQFF

J gene: TRBJ1-5
V gene: TRBV19
D gene: TRBD1
clone size: .
CDR3 DNA: TGTGCCAGCGCCGGGACAGATGGGCAGCCCCAGCATTTT
CDR3 protein: CASAGTDGQPQHF

J gene: TRBJ2-5
V gene: TRBV6-5
D gene: .
clone size: .
CDR3 DNA: TGTGCCAGCAGTTACGACCACGCCCCAGGGTTAGAGACCCAGTACTTC
CDR3 protein: CASSYDHAPGLETQYF

J gene: TRBJ2-5
V gene: TRBV5-6
D gene: .
clone size: .
CDR3 DNA: TGTGCCAGCTGTTTGGTAGCGGCCCTCCAAGAGACCCAGTACTTC
CDR3 protein: CASCLVAALQETQYF

J gene: TRBJ2-5
V gene: TRBV12-5
D gene: .
clone size: .
CDR3 DNA: TGTGCTAGTAGCGGCTTTGGGGAGACCCAGTACTTC
CDR3 protein: CASSGFGETQYF

J gene: TRBJ2-1
V gene: TRBV5-4
D gene: TRBD1
clone size: .
CDR3 DNA: TGTGCCAGCAGCTTGATCTTAGGGGGCAGGAACAAGGAGCAGTTCTTC
CDR3 protein: CASSLILGGRNKEQFF

J gene: TRBJ2-2
V gene: TRBV6-1
D gene: TRBD2
clone size: .
CDR3 DNA: TGTGCCAGCTTCGGGGGGTGGCACGGGGAGCTGTTTTTT
CDR3 protein: CASFGGWHGELFF

J gene: TRBJ2-5
V gene: TRBV4-2
D gene: TRBD2
clone size: .
CDR3 DNA: TGTGCCAGCAGCCAAGATCAGGGCGGGAGTTTCCAAGAGACCCAGTACTTC
CDR3 protein: CASSQDQGGSFQETQYF

J gene: TRBJ2-2
V gene: TRBV7-3
D gene: TRBD2
clone size: .
CDR3 DNA: TGTGCCAGCAGCCGACTAGCGGGAGGGCCGGAGCTGTTTTTT
CDR3 protein: CASSRLAGGPELFF

J gene: TRBJ2-7
V gene: TRBV19
D gene: .
clone size: .
CDR3 DNA: TGTGCCAGTAGTATGGGGACACTTTACGAGCAGTACTTC
CDR3 protein: CASSMGTLYEQYF

J gene: TRBJ2-5
V gene: TRBV4-2
D gene: TRBD2
clone size: .
CDR3 DNA: TGTGCCAGCAGCCAAGTTGGGCTAGCGGGAGGGCCAGGGGAGACCCAGTACTTC
CDR3 protein: CASSQVGLAGGPGETQYF

J gene: TRBJ2-7
V gene: TRBV4-3
D gene: TRBD1
clone size: .
CDR3 DNA: TGCGCCAGCAGCCAAGGTACAGGGGTCAGATACTCCTACGAGCAGTACTTC
CDR3 protein: CASSQGTGVRYSYEQYF

J gene: TRBJ1-3
V gene: TRBV27
D gene: .
clone size: .
CDR3 DNA: TGTGCCAGCAGCCGTAATGACAGACCTGGAAACACCATATATTTT
CDR3 protein: CASSRNDRPGNTIYF

J gene: TRBJ1-1
V gene: TRBV28
D gene: .
clone size: once
CDR3 DNA: TGTGCCAGCAGTTTGGGGCAGGCTCGGCGGCACACTGAAGCTTTCTTT
CDR3 protein: CASSLGQARRHTEAFF

J gene: TRBJ1-1
V gene: TRBV25-1
D gene: .
clone size: .
CDR3 DNA: TGTGCCGCCAGGGGATGGACTGAAGCTTTCTTT
CDR3 protein: CAARGWTEAFF

J gene: TRBJ2-3
V gene: TRBV11-2
D gene: TRBD2
clone size: .
CDR3 DNA: TGTGCCAGCAGCACCGGGACTAGCATGAATACGCAGTATTTT
CDR3 protein: CASSTGTSMNTQYF

J gene: TRBJ1-1
V gene: TRBV28
D gene: TRBD1
clone size: .
CDR3 DNA: TGTGCCACCCAGGGGGAGGTTGAAGCTTTCTTT
CDR3 protein: CATQGEVEAFF

J gene: TRBJ2-7
V gene: TRBV18
D gene: TRBD1
clone size: few
CDR3 DNA: TGTGCCAGCTCACCACCGGGACAGGGGCCCTCCTACGAGCAGTACTTC
CDR3 protein: CASSPPGQGPSYEQYF

J gene: TRBJ2-7
V gene: TRBV28
D gene: .
clone size: .
CDR3 DNA: TGTGCCAGCAGGACGACAGCAGACTACGAGCAGTACTTC
CDR3 protein: CASRTTADYEQYF

J gene: TRBJ2-1
V gene: TRBV6-5
D gene: TRBD1
clone size: .
CDR3 DNA: TGTGCCAGCAGTTACCTGACAGGGGGCAATGAGCAGTTCTTC
CDR3 protein: CASSYLTGGNEQFF

J gene: TRBJ2-7
V gene: TRBV5-1
D gene: .
clone size: .
CDR3 DNA: TGCGCCAGCAGCGCCGGTAGCTCCTACGAGCAGTACTTC
CDR3 protein: CASSAGSSYEQYF

J gene: TRBJ2-7
V gene: TRBV23-1
D gene: TRBD2
clone size: once
CDR3 DNA: TGCGCCAGCAGTCAATCCGCACAGGCGAAAGAACCCCCGGGACTAGCGGCCAATGACGAGCAGTACTTC
CDR3 protein: CASSQSAQAKEPPGLAANDEQYF

J gene: TRBJ1-1
V gene: TRBV29-1
D gene: .
clone size: once
CDR3 DNA: TGCAGCGTTGAAACGGGACAGAACACTGAAGCTTTCTTT
CDR3 protein: CSVETGQNTEAFF

J gene: TRBJ1-5
V gene: TRBV7-2
D gene: .
clone size: .
CDR3 DNA: TGTGCCAGCAGCTTAGCCGGGAGCAATCAGCCCCAGCATTTT
CDR3 protein: CASSLAGSNQPQHF

J gene: TRBJ2-3
V gene: TRBV6-1
D gene: .
clone size: .
CDR3 DNA: TGTGCCAGCAGTGAAGTAGCAGATACGCAGTATTTT
CDR3 protein: CASSEVADTQYF

J gene: TRBJ1-1
V gene: TRBV6-5
D gene: TRBD1
clone size: .
CDR3 DNA: TGTGCCAGCAGTTACCCGACAGGGGGACCCACTGAAGCTTTCTTT
CDR3 protein: CASSYPTGGPTEAFF

J gene: TRBJ2-7
V gene: TRBV6-4
D gene: TRBD1
clone size: .
CDR3 DNA: TGTGCCAGCAGCTGGGACAGTTCGTTTCAACCTTGCGAGCAGTACTTC
CDR3 protein: CASSWDSSFQPCEQYF

J gene: TRBJ1-5
V gene: TRBV7-2
D gene: TRBD1
clone size: once
CDR3 DNA: TGTGCCAGCAGCCGGACAGGGAGCAATCAGCCCCAGCATTTT
CDR3 protein: CASSRTGSNQPQHF

J gene: TRBJ2-1
V gene: TRBV6-6
D gene: .
clone size: few
CDR3 DNA: TGTGCCAGCAGTTACTTACCATCAGGCAATGAGCAGTTCTTC
CDR3 protein: CASSYLPSGNEQFF

J gene: TRBJ2-7
V gene: TRBV5-1
D gene: .
clone size: .
CDR3 DNA: TGCGCCAGCAGCTTGGGTCACAAGTACGAGCAGTACTTC
CDR3 protein: CASSLGHKYEQYF

J gene: TRBJ1-2
V gene: TRBV19
D gene: TRBD1
clone size: .
CDR3 DNA: TGTGCCAGTAGTACTCCACGATTATCAGGACAGGGGGCCAATGGCTACACCTTC
CDR3 protein: CASSTPRLSGQGANGYTF

J gene: TRBJ1-2
V gene: TRBV28
D gene: .
clone size: .
CDR3 DNA: TGTGCCAGCAGTTCCACCGGGACTGTCATTAGTGGCTACACCTTC
CDR3 protein: CASSSTGTVISGYTF

J gene: TRBJ2-7
V gene: TRBV19
D gene: TRBD2
clone size: .
CDR3 DNA: TGTGCCAGTAAGCTAGCGGGGTCCTCCTACGAGCAGTACTTC
CDR3 protein: CASKLAGSSYEQYF